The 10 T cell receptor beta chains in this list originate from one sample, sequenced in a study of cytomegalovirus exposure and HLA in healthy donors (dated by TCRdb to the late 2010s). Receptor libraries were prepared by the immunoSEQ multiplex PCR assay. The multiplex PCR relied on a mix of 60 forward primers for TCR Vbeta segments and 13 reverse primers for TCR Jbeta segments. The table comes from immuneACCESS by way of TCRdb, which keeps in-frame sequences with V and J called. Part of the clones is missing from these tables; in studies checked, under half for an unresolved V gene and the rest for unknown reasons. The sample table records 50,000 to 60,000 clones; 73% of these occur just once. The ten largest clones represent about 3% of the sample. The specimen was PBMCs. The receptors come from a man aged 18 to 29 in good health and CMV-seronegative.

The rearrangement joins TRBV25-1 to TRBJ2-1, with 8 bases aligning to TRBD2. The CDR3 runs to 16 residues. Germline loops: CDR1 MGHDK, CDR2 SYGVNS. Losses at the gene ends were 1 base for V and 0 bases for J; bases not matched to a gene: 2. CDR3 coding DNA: TGTGCCAGCAGTGAATCGAGCGGGAGCTCCTACAATGAGCAGTTCTTC. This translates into CASSESSGSSYNEQFF. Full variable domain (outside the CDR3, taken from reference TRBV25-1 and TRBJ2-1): EADIYQTPRYLVIGTGKKITLECSQTMGHDKMYWYQQDPGMELHLIHYSYGVNSTEKGDLSSESTVSRIRTEHFPLTLESARPSHTSQYLCASSESSGSSYNEQFFGPGTRLTVL.

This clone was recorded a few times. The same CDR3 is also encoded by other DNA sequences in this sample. CDR3 amino acids: CASSSSSYEQYF. Here the CDR3 DNA reads TGCGCCAGCAGCTCTAGCTCCTACGAGCAGTACTTC. The chain joins TRBV5-1 to TRBJ2-7; D gene unclear. CDR1 and CDR2 from the germline V gene are SGHRS and YFSETQ. Between the trimmed V and J ends, which lost 3 bases and 0 bases, there was a span of 4 bases. The CDR3 is 12 amino acids.

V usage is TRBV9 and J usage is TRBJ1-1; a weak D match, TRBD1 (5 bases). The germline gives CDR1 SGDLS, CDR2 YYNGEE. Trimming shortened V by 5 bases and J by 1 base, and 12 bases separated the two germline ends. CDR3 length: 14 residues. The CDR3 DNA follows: TGTGCCAGCAGTCTTACCGACAGGAACACTGAAGCTTTCTTT. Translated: CASSLTDRNTEAFF.

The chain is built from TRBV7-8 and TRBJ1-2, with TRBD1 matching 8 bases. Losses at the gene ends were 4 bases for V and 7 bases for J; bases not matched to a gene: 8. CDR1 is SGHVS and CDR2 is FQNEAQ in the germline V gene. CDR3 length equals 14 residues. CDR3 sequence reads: CASSSRTGNLGYTF. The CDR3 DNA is TGTGCCAGCAGCTCACGGACAGGGAATCTTGGCTACACCTTC. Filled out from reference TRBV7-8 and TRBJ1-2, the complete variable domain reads GAGVSQSPRYKVAKRGQDVALRCDPISGHVSLFWYQQALGQGPEFLTYFQNEAQLDKSGLPSDRFFAERPEGSVSTLKIQRTQQEDSAVYLCASSSRTGNLGYTFGSGTRLTVV.

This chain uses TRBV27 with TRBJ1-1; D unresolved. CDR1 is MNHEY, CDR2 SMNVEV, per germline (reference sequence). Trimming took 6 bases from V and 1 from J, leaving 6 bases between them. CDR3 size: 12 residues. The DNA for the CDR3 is TGTGCCAGCAGAGCAGGGAACACTGAAGCTTTCTTT. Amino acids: CASRAGNTEAFF.

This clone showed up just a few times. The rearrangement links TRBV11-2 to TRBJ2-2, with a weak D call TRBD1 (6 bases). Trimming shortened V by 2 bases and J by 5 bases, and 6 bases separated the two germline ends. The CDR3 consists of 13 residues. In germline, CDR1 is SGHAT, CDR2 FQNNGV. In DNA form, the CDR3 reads TGTGCCAGCAGCTTACAGGGGACCGGGGAGCTGTTTTTT. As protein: CASSLQGTGELFF.

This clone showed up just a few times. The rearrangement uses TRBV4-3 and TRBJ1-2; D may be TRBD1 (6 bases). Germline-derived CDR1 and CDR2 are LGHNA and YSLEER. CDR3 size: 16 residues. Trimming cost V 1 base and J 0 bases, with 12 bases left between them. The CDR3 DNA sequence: TGCGCCAGCAGCCAAGTGTTTTCAGGGGCTAACTATGGCTACACCTTC. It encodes CASSQVFSGANYGYTF.

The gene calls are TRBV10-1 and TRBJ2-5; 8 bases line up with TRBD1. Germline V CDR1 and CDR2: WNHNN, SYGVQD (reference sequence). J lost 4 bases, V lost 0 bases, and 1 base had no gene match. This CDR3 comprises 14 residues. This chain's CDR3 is CASSESRGLETQYF. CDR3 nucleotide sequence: TGCGCCAGCAGTGAGTCCAGGGGGCTAGAGACCCAGTACTTC.

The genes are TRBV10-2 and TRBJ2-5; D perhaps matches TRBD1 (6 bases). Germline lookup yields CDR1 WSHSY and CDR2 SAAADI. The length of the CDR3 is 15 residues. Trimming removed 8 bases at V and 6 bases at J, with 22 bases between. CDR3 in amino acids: CASLDRDKEEQTQYF. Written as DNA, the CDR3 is TGCGCCAGCCTCGACCGGGACAAGGAAGAGCAGACCCAGTACTTC.

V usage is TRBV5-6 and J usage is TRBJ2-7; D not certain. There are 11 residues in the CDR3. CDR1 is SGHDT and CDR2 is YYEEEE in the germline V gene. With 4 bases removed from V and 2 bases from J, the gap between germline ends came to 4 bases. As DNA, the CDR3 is TGTGCCAGCAGCCAGGCCTACGAGCAGTACTTC. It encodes CASSQAYEQYF.